Each of the 19 T cell receptor beta chains below was sequenced from the same sample in a study of T cell responses to AZD1222 COVID-19 vaccine. The table came from immunoSEQ multiplex PCR; TCRdb's copy has only in-frame clones and leaves some out. The table lists about 81,000 clones, around 90% of them singletons. The sequencing used peripheral blood, collected on day 0 of AZD1222 vaccination. Receptors originate from an adult in good health.

The rearrangement uses TRBV13 and TRBJ2-3, with TRBD2 matching 9 bases. The CDR3 covers 19 residues. V was clipped by 7 bases and J by 2 bases; unmatched bases: 19. The germline V gene encodes CDR1 PRHDT and CDR2 FYEKMQ (reference sequence). CDR3 sequence reads: CASTFREAGGPKNTDTQYF. CDR3 in DNA: TGTGCCAGCACATTCCGAGAGGCGGGAGGGCCCAAGAACACAGATACGCAGTATTTT.

J is TRBJ1-5 and V is TRBV2; D gene ambiguous. V shed 3 bases and J shed 6 bases, with 9 bases lying between them. This CDR3 region has 13 residues. Per the germline V gene, CDR1 is SNHLY and CDR2 is FYNNEI. CDR3 nucleotide sequence: TGTGCCAGCAGTGAGAGTGGAGGTCAGCCCCAGCATTTT. This sequence encodes CASSESGGQPQHF.

This rearrangement joins TRBV25-1 to TRBJ2-1; TRBD2 matches at 7 bases. Looked up from germline, CDR1 is MGHDK and CDR2 is SYGVNS. The CDR3 totals 14 residues. V was pared by 2 bases and J by 5 bases, with 3 bases of the junction left unmatched. The chain's CDR3 is CASSEGLGDNEQFF. The CDR3 bases are TGTGCCAGCAGTGAAGGACTAGGGGACAATGAGCAGTTCTTC. Full variable domain (missing parts from reference TRBV25-1 and TRBJ2-1): EADIYQTPRYLVIGTGKKITLECSQTMGHDKMYWYQQDPGMELHLIHYSYGVNSTEKGDLSSESTVSRIRTEHFPLTLESARPSHTSQYLCASSEGLGDNEQFFGPGTRLTVL.

This clone was found a few times. This rearrangement joins TRBV11-2 to TRBJ1-4, with unresolved D. V was pared by 1 base and J by 7 bases, with 13 bases between. This CDR3 is built from 15 residues. The germline CDR1 and CDR2 sequences are SGHAT and FQNNGV. CDR3 region: CASSLAISRSEKLFF. The CDR3 nucleotides are TGTGCCAGCAGCTTAGCCATATCCCGGAGTGAAAAACTGTTTTTT.

The chain uses TRBV5-1 and TRBJ2-7; TRBD1 aligns across 7 bases. J gave up 4 bases and V 4 bases, and 8 bases lay outside the gene matches. The CDR3 spans 14 residues. Germline CDR1 and CDR2: SGHRS and YFSETQ. Here the CDR3 reads CASSVYGTAYEQYF. The CDR3 nucleotides are TGCGCCAGCAGCGTATACGGGACAGCTTACGAGCAGTACTTC. The complete variable domain, with remaining parts taken from reference TRBV5-1 and TRBJ2-7, reads KAGVTQTPRYLIKTRGQQVTLSCSPISGHRSVSWYQQTPGQGLQFLFEYFSETQRNKGNFPGRFSGRQFSNSRSEMNVSTLELGDSALYLCASSVYGTAYEQYFGPGTRLTVT.

This sequence joins TRBV6-6 and TRBJ2-5; D is uncertain. This CDR3 contains 13 residues. V was pared by 6 bases and J by 3 bases, with 11 bases between. Germline V gene sequence: CDR1 MNHNY, CDR2 SVGAGI (reference sequence). The CDR3 nucleotides are TGTGCCAGCAGCCTACAAGTTGAAGAGACCCAGTACTTC. Translated: CASSLQVEETQYF.

The chain carries TRBV29-1 and TRBJ2-5; 7 nucleotides agree with TRBD1. Germline CDR1 and CDR2: SQVTM and ANQGSEA. V gave up 4 bases and J gave up 10 bases; unmatched junction bases: 18. The CDR3 contains 15 residues. CDR3 sequence reads: CSVAHWDSDRGGQYF. The DNA of the CDR3 is TGCAGCGTTGCCCATTGGGACAGCGACCGTGGTGGCCAGTACTTC.

The CDR3 nucleotides read TGTGCCAGCAGTTATACGGGAGGCTCCTACAATGAGCAGTTCTTC. This sequence encodes CASSYTGGSYNEQFF. The chain recombines TRBV6-2 or TRBV6-3 with TRBJ2-1, with 7 bases aligning to TRBD2. This CDR3 comprises 15 residues. J lost 0 bases, V lost 3 bases, and 2 bases had no gene match. Germline CDR1 is MNHEY and CDR2 is SVGEGT.

V usage is TRBV7-8 and J usage is TRBJ1-2, with 7 bases lining up with TRBD1. This CDR3 region has 17 residues. Germline loops: CDR1 SGHVS, CDR2 FQNEAQ. V was clipped by 2 bases and J by 8 bases; unmatched bases: 17. This CDR3 is CASSLRGRPGFNGGYTF. CDR3 nucleotides: TGTGCCAGCAGCTTAAGGGGGCGCCCGGGGTTCAATGGAGGCTACACCTTC.

The gene calls are TRBV15 and TRBJ1-6, with D hard to call. Germline V lookup: CDR1 LNHNV, CDR2 YYDKDF (reference sequence). The CDR3 length is 14 residues. The V end lost 0 bases, the J end lost 15 bases, and 15 bases lay between the germline ends. The CDR3 here is CATSRDRTDLVLHF. The DNA of the CDR3 is TGTGCCACCAGCAGAGACCGGACTGACTTAGTCCTCCACTTT.

This sequence joins TRBV27 and TRBJ1-1; D ambiguous. Trimming removed 6 bases from V and 1 base from J, with 12 bases in between. Germline lookup yields CDR1 MNHEY and CDR2 SMNVEV (reference sequence). This CDR3 spans 14 amino acids. In nucleotides, the CDR3 is TGTGCCAGCAGCCTGGCTTACCCGAACACTGAAGCTTTCTTT. Amino acid sequence: CASSLAYPNTEAFF.

The chain is built from TRBV6-5 and TRBJ1-2; TRBD1 agrees at 7 bases. The trim removed 6 bases at V and 7 bases at J, leaving 11 bases unmatched. The CDR3 totals 14 residues. Germline loops: CDR1 MNHEY, CDR2 SVGAGI. The CDR3 DNA is TGTGCCAGCAGGACAGGGAACCAAGTAGGTGGCTACACCTTC. Translated, it gives CASRTGNQVGGYTF.

The V and J genes are TRBV4-1 and TRBJ2-3, with TRBD1 matching over 8 bases. V trimming: 0 bases; J trimming: 12 bases; junction bases outside the gene matches: 8. The CDR3 runs to 14 residues. CDR1 is MGHRA, CDR2 YSYEKL, per germline. This CDR3 is CASSQEVQGAGQYF. CDR3 sequence (DNA): TGCGCCAGCAGCCAAGAAGTGCAGGGGGCGGGTCAGTATTTT.

This CDR3 is CASSEAGTGLLEKLFF. CDR3 DNA: TGTGCCAGCAGTGAAGCGGGGACAGGGTTATTAGAAAAACTGTTTTTT. The chain links TRBV6-1 to TRBJ1-4; TRBD1 aligns across 9 bases. The CDR3 consists of 16 residues. The germline V gene encodes CDR1 MNHNS and CDR2 SASEGT. With 0 bases clipped from V and 8 bases from J, the junction kept 7 bases outside the gene matches.

The V call is TRBV7-2, the J call TRBJ1-6; TRBD1 matches 9 bases. CDR1 is SGHTA, CDR2 FQGNSA, per germline. The CDR3 contains 16 residues. Trimming cost V 4 bases and J 9 bases; bases outside gene matches: 10. The CDR3 nucleotides read TGTGCCAGCAGCTCCTGGACAGGGGACGGTGGTTCACCCCTCCACTTT. Its protein is CASSSWTGDGGSPLHF.

The chain couples TRBV6-2 or TRBV6-3 to TRBJ2-3, with D tentatively TRBD1 or TRBD2 (5 bases each). Trimming removed 0 bases from V and 0 bases from J, with 16 bases in between. This CDR3 region has 18 residues. Germline-derived CDR1 and CDR2 are MNHEY and SVGEGT. DNA of the CDR3: TGTGCCAGCAGTTACTCAGTAACGGGGCGGAGTAGCACAGATACGCAGTATTTT. Translating gives CASSYSVTGRSSTDTQYF.

In its sample, this clone is medium-sized. V gene TRBV29-1 combines with J gene TRBJ1-5; D not resolved. The CDR3 length is 12 residues. Trimming shortened V by 8 bases and J by 2 bases, and 10 bases separated the two germline ends. Per the germline V gene, CDR1 is SQVTM and CDR2 is ANQGSEA. The CDR3 nucleotides read TGCAGCATTGCCGTGGGCAATCAGCCCCAGCATTTT. This codes for CSIAVGNQPQHF. Full variable domain (remainder filled in from reference TRBV29-1 and TRBJ1-5): SAVISQKPSRDICQRGTSLTIQCQVDSQVTMMFWYRQQPGQSLTLIATANQGSEATYESGFVIDKFPISRPNLTFSTLTVSNMSPEDSSIYLCSIAVGNQPQHFGDGTRLSIL.

This clone has just a few counts. The chain carries TRBV28 and TRBJ2-2; TRBD2 matches 13 bases. The CDR3 totals 23 residues. Germline CDR1 is MDHEN and CDR2 is SYDVKM. Trimming cost V 2 bases and J 1 base; bases outside gene matches: 19. CDR3 nucleotide sequence: TGTGCCAGCAGTTTAGGGACAGGCGCGTATAGACTAGCGGGAGGACAGAACACCGGGGAGCTGTTTTTT. Translation: CASSLGTGAYRLAGGQNTGELFF.

This chain connects TRBV27 to TRBJ1-6; D is possibly TRBD1 (5 bases). Trimming left V 7 bases short and J 0 bases short, with 10 bases between. This CDR3 is built from 15 residues. CDR1 is MNHEY and CDR2 is SMNVEV in the germline V gene (reference sequence). CDR3 DNA sequence: TGTGCCAGCAACTGGAGGGGCTCCTATAATTCACCCCTCCACTTT. Protein product: CASNWRGSYNSPLHF.